The rows below give T cell receptor beta chains drawn from one sample of a study of cytomegalovirus exposure and HLA in healthy donors. Clones were read by immunoSEQ multiplex PCR, and TCRdb kept only the in-frame ones, dropping some. The sample includes approximately 260,000 clones, 85% to 95% of them seen just once. Sequencing used PBMCs. The source of these receptors is a girl aged 2 to 10 in good health and CMV-seronegative. The CDR3 runs from the conserved cysteine through the conserved F or W. A D gene is named only where the DNA matches it firmly. Size values are once, few and many counts, or a class for expanded clones, and some rows have none.

TRBD1	once	TRBV7-8	TRBJ1-5	TGTGCCAGCAGCTCGGACAGGGGAGATCAGCCCCAGCATTTT	CASSSDRGDQPQHF
TRBD1	-	TRBV7-9	TRBJ2-7	TGTGCCAGCAGCTATGGGGACAGCTCCTACGAGCAGTACTTC	CASSYGDSSYEQYF
-	-	TRBV7-9	TRBJ2-3	TGTGCCAGCACCGTGACAGTGGATACGCAGTATTTT	CASTVTVDTQYF
-	-	TRBV15	TRBJ1-4	TGTGCCACCAGCAGAGAAAGACAGAGTAATGAAAAACTGTTTTTT	CATSRERQSNEKLFF
TRBD2	-	TRBV5-6	TRBJ2-5	TGTGCCAGCAGCTTGTCGGGACTAGGGGTCCAAGAGACCCAGTACTTC	CASSLSGLGVQETQYF
-	-	TRBV6-5	TRBJ2-1	TGTGCCAGCAGTGGAGGGGCGGTCTACAATGAGCAGTTCTTC	CASSGGAVYNEQFF
-	-	TRBV1	TRBJ2-5	TGCACCAGCAGCCAAGCGACAGGGGGCATGGAAGAGACCCAGTACTTC	CTSSQATGGMEETQYF
-	-	TRBV5-1	TRBJ2-3	TGCGCCAGCAGCTTGGTCGGTGTGCGGGGGCCCACAGATACGCAGTATTTT	CASSLVGVRGPTDTQYF
TRBD2	-	TRBV27	TRBJ2-1	TGTGCCAGCAAAACAGCGGGGGGCAATGAGCAGTTCTTC	CASKTAGGNEQFF
-	-	TRBV5-4	TRBJ2-1	TGTGCCAGCAGCTTGGCGGGATTGGAGTTCTTC	CASSLAGLEFF
TRBD1	-	TRBV30	TRBJ1-2	TGTGCCTGGAGTGAACTCCACAGGGGGTTCTATGGCTACACCTTC	CAWSELHRGFYGYTF
TRBD1	-	TRBV5-5	TRBJ1-5	TGTGCCAGCAGCCCGGACGAGTGGACAGGGACTTATCGCAATCAGCCCCAGCATTTT	CASSPDEWTGTYRNQPQHF
TRBD2	-	TRBV6-5	TRBJ2-7	TGTGCCAGCAGTTACACTAGCGGGCCCTCCTACGAGCAGTACTTC	CASSYTSGPSYEQYF
TRBD1	-	TRBV11-2	TRBJ1-1	TGTGCCAGCAGCCCCGGGGGACAGGGGATGAACACTGAAGCTTTCTTT	CASSPGGQGMNTEAFF
TRBD1	-	TRBV19	TRBJ2-3	TGTGCCAGTAGTACCGACAGGGGGCAGTGGGATACGCAGTATTTT	CASSTDRGQWDTQYF
TRBD1	-	TRBV7-6	TRBJ1-4	TGTGCCAGCAGCGCGACAGGGGGCGAGGGAAAACTGTTTTTT	CASSATGGEGKLFF
TRBD1	once	TRBV19	TRBJ1-5	TGTGCCAGTACCATAAGACAGGGGCAAAGCAATCAGCCCCAGCATTTT	CASTIRQGQSNQPQHF
TRBD1	-	TRBV29-1	TRBJ1-1	TGCAGCGTTGAAAGGACAGGGACGGTGAACACTGAAGCTTTCTTT	CSVERTGTVNTEAFF
-	-	TRBV29-1	TRBJ2-7	TGCAGCGTTGAAGACAGGGACTACGAGCAGTACTTC	CSVEDRDYEQYF
-	-	TRBV18	TRBJ1-2	TGTGCCAGCTCACCACCTGGGACACCAAACTATGGCTACACCTTC	CASSPPGTPNYGYTF
-	-	TRBV5-1	TRBJ1-2	TGCGCCAGCAGCTTGGATGGCAGGGTGTTCGATGGCTACACCTTC	CASSLDGRVFDGYTF
-	-	TRBV30	TRBJ1-6	TGTGCCTGGAGTGTGTGGGACACCTATAATTCACCCCTCCACTTT	CAWSVWDTYNSPLHF
TRBD1	-	TRBV30	TRBJ2-7	TGTGCCTGGAATCTCGGGACAGGGGGTTCCGAGCAGTACTTC	CAWNLGTGGSEQYF
TRBD2	-	TRBV10-3	TRBJ2-4	TGTGCCATCATCCGGACTAGCGGGGGCATCAAAAACATTCAGTACTTC	CAIIRTSGGIKNIQYF
-	-	TRBV6-6	TRBJ1-2	TGTGCGGCGAGGAGAGGCTATGGCTACACCTTC	CAARRGYGYTF
-	-	TRBV7-9	TRBJ1-1	TGTGCCAGCAGCTTAGTCGGGGGGGCGGTGGGCACTGAAGCTTTCTTT	CASSLVGGAVGTEAFF
-	-	TRBV10-1	TRBJ2-5	TGCGCCAGCAGTGAAGGAGTCTTAGGGGGTAGTGAGACCCAGTACTTC	CASSEGVLGGSETQYF
TRBD2	-	TRBV9	TRBJ2-3	TGTGCCAGCAGCGTAAGGACTAGCGGGGGCACAGATACGCAGTATTTT	CASSVRTSGGTDTQYF
TRBD1	-	TRBV12-5	TRBJ2-5	TGTGCTAGTGCCCCAGGACAGGGCGGTAGTGAGACCCAGTACTTC	CASAPGQGGSETQYF
-	-	TRBV2	TRBJ1-5	TGTGCCAGCAGTGATCTAGGGGGCAATCAGCCCCAGCATTTT	CASSDLGGNQPQHF
-	once	TRBV6-1	TRBJ1-5	TGTGCCAGCAGTGAAGTAGCTGGAGGGCCCGTCGGTCAGCCCCAGCATTTT	CASSEVAGGPVGQPQHF
-	-	TRBV27	TRBJ1-6	TGTGCCAGCAGCACAACCCCGAGGCAATCACCCCTCCACTTT	CASSTTPRQSPLHF
-	-	TRBV19	TRBJ2-7	TGTGCCAGTACCCATAGGCGCAGCGGTGCCTACGAGCAGTACTTC	CASTHRRSGAYEQYF
-	-	TRBV7-9	TRBJ1-1	TGTGCCAGCAGCTTAGATGGGCAGGTTTCGACTGAAGCTTTCTTT	CASSLDGQVSTEAFF
-	-	TRBV7-6	TRBJ2-7	TGTGCCAGCAGCTTGTCTGGGGGGTCCTACGAGCAGTACTTC	CASSLSGGSYEQYF
-	-	TRBV15	TRBJ2-2	TGTGCCACCAGCAGAGACAGGGTGGAGACCGGGGAGCTGTTTTTT	CATSRDRVETGELFF
TRBD2	-	TRBV11-2	TRBJ2-2	TGTGCCAGCAGCCCCCTAGCGGGGAGGGCCGGGGAGCTGTTTTTT	CASSPLAGRAGELFF